The 28 T cell receptor beta chains listed next were all sequenced from one sample in a study of a mutant IDH1 vaccine in newly diagnosed glioma. Described time point: week 5, during vaccination. The investigators gave 300 ug of mutant IDH1 20-mer peptide in each vaccine dose, together with topical imiquimod. Their antigen targets remain unknown. The protocol was immunoSEQ multiplex PCR, while the TCRdb copy is restricted to in-frame clones and leaves out a portion. This sample has 52,000 or so clones, with roughly 82% found just once. Sequencing was performed on PBMCs, taken from a glioma patient whose treatment included an IDH1 peptide vaccine. These TCRs come from a woman aged 18-29 years with glioma. Some clones in this sample may be carry-over from other donors' samples.

This clone was picked up one time. The chain is built from TRBV9 and TRBJ2-7; D not resolved. This CDR3 comprises 15 residues. Trimming took 0 bases from V and 0 from J, leaving 10 bases between them. CDR1 SGDLS and CDR2 YYNGEE come from the germline V gene. Written as DNA, the CDR3 is TGTGCCAGCAGCGTAGGTGGGTCCAGCTCCTACGAGCAGTACTTC. Protein: CASSVGGSSSYEQYF.

This clone has only one observation. The chain uses TRBV25-1 and TRBJ1-4; TRBD1 aligns across 10 bases. V lost 1 base, J lost 3 bases, and 8 bases stayed unmatched. The CDR3 runs 18 residues. The germline V gene encodes CDR1 MGHDK and CDR2 SYGVNS. CDR3: CASSESRTGGSANEKLFF. In DNA form, the CDR3 reads TGTGCCAGCAGTGAATCCCGGACAGGGGGATCAGCTAATGAAAAACTGTTTTTT.

The J gene is TRBJ2-2, the V gene TRBV5-1; TRBD2 matches at 11 bases. The CDR3 covers 18 residues. V dropped 2 bases and J dropped 6; count of bases not matched to a gene: 12. CDR1 and CDR2 (germline): SGHRS, YFSETQ. This chain's CDR3 is CASSFWLAGGLQAGELFF. CDR3 bases: TGCGCCAGCAGCTTCTGGCTAGCGGGGGGACTCCAGGCCGGGGAGCTGTTTTTT.

This clone has just one count. The chain joins TRBV20-1 to TRBJ2-5; no clear D. This CDR3 has 8 residues. Trimming took 6 bases from V and 5 from J, leaving 1 base between them. Looked up from germline, CDR1 is DFQATT and CDR2 is SNEGSKA (reference sequence). CDR3 sequence: CSAETQYF. CDR3 nucleotides: TGCAGTGCCGAGACCCAGTACTTC.

In this sample, this clone turned up once. V and J are TRBV25-1 and TRBJ1-2, with TRBD1 identical over 7 bases. Trimming cost V 2 bases and J 4 bases; bases outside gene matches: 7. The CDR3 extends over 15 amino acids. CDR1 and CDR2 from the germline V gene are MGHDK and SYGVNS. CDR3 nucleotides: TGTGCCAGCAGTGAAAGTACAGGGGCGGGCTATGGCTACACCTTC. Its protein is CASSESTGAGYGYTF.

The DNA for the CDR3 is TGTGCCACCAGCCTTCTAGCGGGAGGGTACACAGATACGCAGTATTTT. It codes for CATSLLAGGYTDTQYF. This rearrangement joins TRBV15 to TRBJ2-3, with 12 bases that match TRBD2. CDR1 is LNHNV, CDR2 YYDKDF, per germline (reference sequence). Losses at the gene ends were 5 bases for V and 2 bases for J; bases not matched to a gene: 5. The CDR3 covers 16 residues.

This clone was counted between two and nine times. V usage is TRBV19 and J usage is TRBJ1-5, with D uncertain. The CDR3 has 14 amino acids. Between the trimmed V and J ends, which lost 6 bases and 5 bases, there was a span of 14 bases. CDR1 and CDR2 from the germline V gene are LNHDA and SQIVND (reference sequence). CDR3 residues: CASREPRGDQPQHF. As DNA, the CDR3 is TGTGCCAGTAGAGAGCCTCGAGGAGATCAGCCCCAGCATTTT.

The table lists this clone with a count of one. The chain recombines TRBV18 with TRBJ2-2, with TRBD1 matching 8 bases. V lost 7 bases to trimming and J lost 6 bases; unmatched junction nucleotides: 4. This CDR3 comprises 13 residues. Germline V gives CDR1 KGHSH, CDR2 LQKENI. CDR3 sequence: CASCEQGAGELFF. DNA for the CDR3: TGTGCCAGCTGTGAACAGGGGGCCGGGGAGCTGTTTTTT.

The chain carries TRBV9 and TRBJ1-2; a possible D gene is TRBD1 (6 bases). Trimming stripped 4 bases from V and 2 bases from J, with 21 bases between. Germline loops: CDR1 SGDLS, CDR2 YYNGEE. The length of the CDR3 is 17 residues. As DNA, the CDR3 is TGTGCCAGCAGCCCCCGGTGGGGGGGCGAAAGGAACTATGGCTACACCTTC. Its translation: CASSPRWGGERNYGYTF.

V and J are TRBV6-5 and TRBJ2-1, with D unresolved. The CDR3 runs to 16 residues. Trimming took off 2 bases at V and 0 bases at J, with 11 bases between the two ends. The germline gives CDR1 MNHEY, CDR2 SVGAGI. CDR3 residues: CASSYQPGPSYNEQFF. The CDR3 nucleotides read TGTGCCAGCAGTTACCAGCCGGGCCCCTCCTACAATGAGCAGTTCTTC.

The chain uses TRBV6-6 and TRBJ1-2; 8 positions agree with TRBD1. Unmatched junction bases numbered 8, after V lost 4 bases and J lost 4 bases. The CDR3 totals 15 residues. The germline CDR1 and CDR2 sequences are MNHNY and SVGAGI (reference sequence). For the CDR3, the DNA is TGTGCCAGCAGTTCCAGGGGGCGCTGGGTCTATGGCTACACCTTC. Its protein is CASSSRGRWVYGYTF.

As concerns this clone: Other DNA sequences within the sample encode an identical CDR3. The V and J genes are TRBV30 and TRBJ1-4; 8 bases map to TRBD1. V lost 0 bases and J lost 7; bases outside the gene matches: 7. The length of the CDR3 is 15 residues. Germline values: CDR1 GTSNPN, CDR2 SVGIG (reference sequence). The CDR3 here is CAWSVYGQGGEKLFF. DNA of the CDR3: TGTGCCTGGAGTGTATACGGACAGGGAGGTGAAAAACTGTTTTTT.

This clone has only one observation. The chain combines TRBV6-1 with TRBJ2-5; D gene unclear. CDR3 size: 13 residues. In germline, CDR1 is MNHNS, CDR2 SASEGT. The germline V and J ends were trimmed by 3 bases and 6 bases, with 11 bases remaining between them. CDR3 bases: TGTGCCAGCAGTGACACCCGGCTGAAGACCCAGTACTTC. Translating gives CASSDTRLKTQYF.

This chain links TRBV7-8 with TRBJ2-7, with 7 bases aligning to TRBD2. Trimming took 6 bases from V and 5 from J; bases not matched to a gene: 7. CDR1 and CDR2 from the germline V gene are SGHVS and FQNEAQ. This CDR3 has 13 residues. The CDR3 here is CASRSTGTNEQYF. Here the CDR3 DNA reads TGTGCCAGCAGGTCAACCGGGACTAACGAGCAGTACTTC.

This clone was recorded only once. This CDR3 is CASSHSPWTGVGEQYF. DNA of the CDR3: TGTGCCAGCAGCCACAGCCCTTGGACAGGGGTAGGGGAGCAGTACTTC. The chain couples TRBV11-2 to TRBJ2-7, with 9 bases aligning to TRBD1. The junction had 15 bases not matched to a gene; V was cut back by 5 bases and J by 7 bases. Germline V gene sequence: CDR1 SGHAT, CDR2 FQNNGV. This CDR3 is built from 16 residues.

The chain uses TRBV14 and TRBJ2-1, with 7 bases fitting TRBD1. V was clipped by 2 bases and J by 6 bases; unmatched bases: 4. Per germline, CDR1 SGHDN and CDR2 FVKESK. The CDR3 totals 14 residues. CDR3 coding DNA: TGTGCCAGCAGCCAATTAGGGACAGTCAATGAGCAGTTCTTC. Its protein product is CASSQLGTVNEQFF.

The chain joins TRBV6-5 to TRBJ2-7; D might be TRBD2 (6 bases). The germline gives CDR1 MNHEY, CDR2 SVGAGI. The CDR3 spans 14 residues. The V end was cut by 6 bases, the J end by 3 bases, with 15 bases between. For the CDR3, the DNA is TGTGCCAGCAGCAGGGACTTCGGGCACTACGAGCAGTACTTC. It specifies CASSRDFGHYEQYF.

Only a few counts were recorded for this clone. This chain links TRBV5-6 with TRBJ1-1; no definite D call. The length of the CDR3 is 12 residues. The V and J ends lost 0 bases and 8 bases respectively, with 8 bases between them. Germline CDR1 SGHDT, CDR2 YYEEEE. This CDR3 is CASSLVWGEAFF. The CDR3 DNA reads TGTGCCAGCAGCTTGGTGTGGGGAGAAGCTTTCTTT.

The V gene is TRBV19, the J gene TRBJ2-4; 10 nucleotides agree with TRBD1. Germline values: CDR1 LNHDA, CDR2 SQIVND (reference sequence). V trimming: 4 bases; J trimming: 2 bases; junction bases outside the gene matches: 8. The CDR3 sequence is 17 residues long. In DNA, the CDR3 is TGTGCCAGTAGTACGGGGACAGGGGCCGCTACCAAAAACATTCAGTACTTC. Its protein product is CASSTGTGAATKNIQYF.

This chain connects TRBV15 to TRBJ1-1; tentatively, D is TRBD1 (6 bases). Germline CDR1 and CDR2: LNHNV and YYDKDF (reference sequence). The V and J ends lost 2 bases and 5 bases respectively, with 18 bases between them. This CDR3 has 16 residues. The CDR3 protein is CATSRRTGLGVTEAFF. CDR3 DNA sequence: TGTGCCACCAGCAGAAGAACAGGGCTTGGGGTGACTGAAGCTTTCTTT.

The gene calls are TRBV5-1 and TRBJ2-7; 14 bases are shared with TRBD2. V lost 0 bases, J lost 2 bases, and 10 bases stayed unmatched. CDR3 size: 19 residues. CDR1 and CDR2 (germline): SGHRS, YFSETQ. The CDR3 sequence is CASSLGLAGGPIQPYEQYF. Written as DNA, the CDR3 is TGCGCCAGCAGCTTGGGACTAGCGGGAGGGCCAATTCAACCCTACGAGCAGTACTTC.

This chain joins TRBV7-2 and TRBJ2-7; 13 bases are a match to TRBD2. The V and J ends lost 5 bases and 6 bases, in that order; junction bases with no gene match: 10. Germline V gene sequence: CDR1 SGHTA, CDR2 FQGNSA. The CDR3 consists of 16 residues. In nucleotides, the CDR3 is TGTGCCAGCAGCCCCAAAGGGACTAGCGGGGCGCGCGAGCAGTACTTC. The encoded protein is CASSPKGTSGAREQYF. Variable domain in full (rest from reference TRBV7-2 and TRBJ2-7): GAGVSQSPSNKVTEKGKDVELRCDPISGHTALYWYRQSLGQGLEFLIYFQGNSAPDKSGLPSDRFSAERTGGSVSTLTIQRTQQEDSAVYLCASSPKGTSGAREQYFGPGTRLTVT.

J is TRBJ1-5 and V is TRBV11-2; possibly TRBD1 for D (6 bases). From germline, CDR1 is SGHAT and CDR2 FQNNGV. The ends were cut back, 5 bases at V and 7 bases at J, with 18 bases in the middle. CDR3 length: 15 amino acids. The CDR3 DNA follows: TGTGCCAGCAGCAGCCCGGGGGGGCGAGGCCAGCCCCAGCATTTT. Translating gives CASSSPGGRGQPQHF.

The table lists this clone with a few counts. The chain joins TRBV7-8 to TRBJ1-1, with a weak D call TRBD1 (6 bases). Germline V gives CDR1 SGHVS, CDR2 FQNEAQ. V lost 2 bases, J lost 7 bases, and 14 bases lay in between. The CDR3 is 14 residues long. Here the CDR3 DNA reads TGTGCCAGCAGCTTAAGGCAGGGGATCGGTGAAGCTTTCTTT. Protein sequence: CASSLRQGIGEAFF.

This clone was detected only a few times. The CDR3, as DNA: TGTGCCAGCAGCTTAAGGCAGGGGGCGAACGGCAATCAGCCCCAGCATTTT. Translated, it gives CASSLRQGANGNQPQHF. The V gene is TRBV7-6, the J gene TRBJ1-5; 8 bases are shared with TRBD1. Germline CDR1 and CDR2: SGHVS and FNYEAQ. The V segment lost 2 bases and the J segment 2 bases; nucleotides outside the gene matches: 8. This CDR3 comprises 17 residues.

The chain carries TRBV4-1 and TRBJ2-5; D perhaps matches TRBD2 (6 bases). Germline assignment: CDR1 MGHRA and CDR2 YSYEKL. This CDR3 has 16 amino acids. V shed 5 bases and J shed 0 bases, with 16 bases lying between them. The CDR3 DNA is TGCGCCAGCAGCAGGTTCGGCGGGGATTACCAAGAGACCCAGTACTTC. It yields the protein CASSRFGGDYQETQYF.

This chain links TRBV5-6 with TRBJ1-2; no reliable D call. The CDR3 covers 13 residues. Germline V CDR1 and CDR2: SGHDT, YYEEEE. V was pared by 4 bases and J by 4 bases, with 11 bases between. The CDR3 sequence is CASSPTLIYGYTF. The CDR3 bases are TGTGCCAGCAGCCCTACACTGATCTATGGCTACACCTTC. The whole variable domain, filled in from reference TRBV5-6 and TRBJ1-2, reads DAGVTQSPTHLIKTRGQQVTLRCSPKSGHDTVSWYQQALGQGPQFIFQYYEEEERQRGNFPDRFSGHQFPNYSSELNVNALLLGDSALYLCASSPTLIYGYTFGSGTRLTVV.

The chain is built from TRBV25-1 and TRBJ2-1; TRBD2 aligns across 9 bases. The CDR3 is 16 amino acids. Germline V gene data show CDR1 as MGHDK and CDR2 as SYGVNS. The trim removed 4 bases at V and 8 bases at J, leaving 12 bases unmatched. The CDR3 here is CASSGASGTLGDEQFF. CDR3 bases: TGTGCCAGCAGTGGTGCTAGCGGGACCCTTGGCGATGAGCAGTTCTTC.